A single sample is the source of the 27 T cell receptor beta chains below, sequenced in a study of early T cells in non-severe SARS-CoV-2 infection. TCRdb passed the 5' RACE reads through MiXCR, listing each CDR3 protein once. The profile covers 88,000 or so distinct CDR3 sequences, with around 14% appearing a single time and 4.5% to 7% taken by the ten largest. The sequenced material came from whole blood. These receptors were collected from an adult who was a healthcare worker with PCR-confirmed SARS-CoV-2 infection or an uninfected control (not recorded which).

This chain joins TRBV27 and TRBJ2-6; D not resolved. V was trimmed by 4 bases and J by 2 bases, leaving 9 bases between them. Germline loops: CDR1 MNHEY, CDR2 SMNVEV (reference sequence). The CDR3 spans 15 residues. In nucleotides, the CDR3 is TGTGCCAGCAGTTGGGGAACCCCTGGGGCCAACGTCCTGACTTTC. Translating gives CASSWGTPGANVLTF.

This sequence joins TRBV20-1 and TRBJ2-1; possible D gene TRBD2, 5 bases. Germline V gene lookup returns CDR1 DFQATT and CDR2 SNEGSKA (reference sequence). Trimming took off 4 bases at V and 5 bases at J, with 12 bases between the two ends. This CDR3 spans 13 amino acids. CDR3 DNA: TGCAGTGCTAATAAAGCGGTCAACAATGAGCAGTTCTTC. It specifies CSANKAVNNEQFF.

The chain is built from TRBV7-3 and TRBJ1-1; 8 bases match TRBD1. Germline-derived CDR1 and CDR2 are SGHTA and FQGTGA. The CDR3 length is 17 residues. Losses at the gene ends were 3 bases for V and 5 bases for J; bases not matched to a gene: 14. The CDR3 DNA reads TGTGCCAGCAGCTTTAACCCCCGACAGGGGTCGAGGACTGAAGCTTTCTTT. Protein product: CASSFNPRQGSRTEAFF.

This clonotype was seen a handful of times. The chain recombines TRBV9 with TRBJ1-2; 7 bases fit TRBD1. CDR1 is SGDLS, CDR2 YYNGEE, per germline. This CDR3 is 16 amino acids long. Trimming cost V 0 bases and J 2 bases; bases outside gene matches: 7. CDR3 sequence (DNA): TGTGCCAGCAGCGTAGCTACAGGGACAGCAAACTATGGCTACACCTTC. This translates into CASSVATGTANYGYTF.

The V gene is TRBV28, the J gene TRBJ1-3; 8 bases line up with TRBD1. This CDR3 comprises 14 residues. The V and J ends lost 5 bases and 4 bases, in that order; junction bases with no gene match: 4. In germline, CDR1 is MDHEN, CDR2 SYDVKM. CDR3 region: CASSRRDRGNTIYF. CDR3 coding DNA: TGTGCCAGCAGTCGCCGGGACAGGGGAAACACCATATATTTT.

CDR3 residues: CSARIENTEAFF. In DNA, the CDR3 is TGCAGTGCTAGAATCGAGAACACTGAAGCTTTCTTT. The chain recombines TRBV20-1 with TRBJ1-1; unclear D gene. Germline V gives CDR1 DFQATT, CDR2 SNEGSKA (reference sequence). Trimming removed 2 bases at V and 1 base at J, with 5 bases between. This CDR3 has 12 residues.

The table lists this clonotype with many counts. The genes are TRBV28 and TRBJ1-5; unclear D gene. V lost 7 bases to trimming and J lost 4 bases, with 11 bases between them. This CDR3 contains 13 residues. Looked up from germline, CDR1 is MDHEN and CDR2 is SYDVKM. The CDR3 nucleotides are TGTGCCAGCAATGACCGGCGGAATCAGCCCCAGCATTTT. Its translation is CASNDRRNQPQHF. The full variable domain, in which reference TRBV28 and TRBJ1-5 provide the parts outside the CDR3, is DVKVTQSSRYLVKRTGEKVFLECVQDMDHENMFWYRQDPGLGLRLIYFSYDVKMKEKGDIPEGYSVSREKKERFSLILESASTNQTSMYLCASNDRRNQPQHFGDGTRLSIL.

The J gene is TRBJ2-7, the V gene TRBV20-1; tentative D call: TRBD2 (5 bases). The CDR3 totals 15 residues. The germline V gene has CDR1 DFQATT and CDR2 SNEGSKA (reference sequence). V shed 0 bases and J shed 4 bases, with 16 bases lying between them. The CDR3 coding sequence is TGCAGTGCTAGAGAATTTGAGGGCAGAGAATACGAGCAGTACTTC. Residues: CSAREFEGREYEQYF.

This clonotype is a singleton in its sample. V is TRBV5-1 and J is TRBJ2-2; D call uncertain. Between the trimmed V and J ends, which lost 4 bases and 6 bases, there was a span of 10 bases. The CDR3 contains 13 residues. Germline-derived CDR1 and CDR2 are SGHRS and YFSETQ. The CDR3, as DNA: TGCGCCAGCAGCATAAGACTTGCCGGGGAGCTGTTTTTT. It codes for CASSIRLAGELFF. The full variable domain, with the rest looked up from reference TRBV5-1 and TRBJ2-2, is KAGVTQTPRYLIKTRGQQVTLSCSPISGHRSVSWYQQTPGQGLQFLFEYFSETQRNKGNFPGRFSGRQFSNSRSEMNVSTLELGDSALYLCASSIRLAGELFFGEGSRLTVL.

This clonotype was observed a few times. This chain uses TRBV7-2 with TRBJ2-3, with TRBD1 matching over 7 bases. V shed 4 bases and J 4 bases; nucleotides not matched to a gene: 8. The CDR3 sequence is 15 residues long. The germline V gene has CDR1 SGHTA and CDR2 FQGNSA. CDR3: CASSSYRGAPDTQYF. CDR3 coding DNA: TGTGCCAGCAGCTCCTACAGGGGAGCCCCAGATACGCAGTATTTT. Full variable domain (outside the CDR3, taken from reference TRBV7-2 and TRBJ2-3): GAGVSQSPSNKVTEKGKDVELRCDPISGHTALYWYRQSLGQGLEFLIYFQGNSAPDKSGLPSDRFSAERTGGSVSTLTIQRTQQEDSAVYLCASSSYRGAPDTQYFGPGTRLTVL.

V usage is TRBV9 and J usage is TRBJ2-1, with 7 bases that match TRBD2. V trimming: 2 bases; J trimming: 9 bases; junction bases outside the gene matches: 8. The CDR3 covers 14 residues. Germline CDR1 reads SGDLS; CDR2 reads YYNGEE. Written as DNA, the CDR3 is TGTGCCAGCAGCGTCGGACTAGGTTTTGTTGAGCAGTTCTTC. Protein product: CASSVGLGFVEQFF.

About this clonotype itself: At one of its ends the junction is not consistent with the germline gene, which may arise from a read error. The chain recombines TRBV7-9 with TRBJ2-2, with D possibly called TRBD1 or TRBD2 (5 bases each). CDR3 length: 16 residues. From germline, CDR1 is SEHNR and CDR2 FQNEAQ (reference sequence). CDR3 protein: CASSSRRGPGTGEPFF. The CDR3 DNA is TGTGCCAGCAGCTCACGCCGAGGGCCAGGGACCGGGGAGCCGTTTTTT.

V usage is TRBV3-1 and J usage is TRBJ2-3, with unresolved D. This CDR3 contains 14 residues. The germline gives CDR1 LGHDT, CDR2 YNNKEL (reference sequence). V was cut by 1 base and J by 4 bases, with 9 bases left in between. CDR3 protein: CASSQGYGADTQYF. The CDR3 DNA sequence: TGTGCCAGCAGCCAAGGATATGGCGCAGATACGCAGTATTTT.

This clonotype was recorded a few times. This chain connects TRBV28 to TRBJ2-3, with a possible D match to TRBD1 (6 bases). V lost 7 bases and J lost 5, with 13 bases in between. Germline V gene sequence: CDR1 MDHEN, CDR2 SYDVKM. This CDR3 spans 13 amino acids. For the CDR3, the DNA is TGTGCCAGCACCCTGACGGGACAAGATACGCAGTATTTT. It is translated as CASTLTGQDTQYF.

The table lists this clonotype with many counts. This chain links TRBV7-9 with TRBJ2-1, with unresolved D. CDR1 and CDR2 from the germline V gene are SEHNR and FQNEAQ (reference sequence). This CDR3 is 13 amino acids long. V lost 0 bases and J 4 bases, leaving 4 bases between the germline ends. The CDR3 loop reads CASSLARYNEQFF. In DNA, the CDR3 is TGTGCCAGCAGCTTAGCGAGGTACAATGAGCAGTTCTTC.

This sequence joins TRBV4-1 and TRBJ2-7; D is undetermined. The CDR3 runs to 15 residues. Germline values: CDR1 MGHRA, CDR2 YSYEKL. V lost 1 base, J lost 0 bases, and 10 bases lay in between. This chain's CDR3 is CASSQGLGGSYEQYF. The CDR3 DNA is TGCGCCAGCAGCCAAGGACTCGGCGGCTCCTACGAGCAGTACTTC.

The rearrangement joins TRBV6-5 to TRBJ1-6; no clear D gene. CDR1 MNHEY and CDR2 SVGAGI come from the germline V gene. The CDR3 covers 13 residues. V lost 7 bases to trimming and J lost 7 bases, with 11 bases between them. The CDR3 region has the DNA TGTGCCAGCAAGCTCGGCCCAAATTCACCCCTCCACTTT. As protein: CASKLGPNSPLHF.

This clonotype was picked up a small number of times. The chain carries TRBV3-1 and TRBJ2-1; D gene ambiguous. V gave up 4 bases and J gave up 7 bases, with 17 bases separating them. The length of the CDR3 is 15 residues. The germline gives CDR1 LGHDT, CDR2 YNNKEL (reference sequence). This CDR3 is CASSRVSGPWNEQFF. DNA of the CDR3: TGTGCCAGCAGCCGCGTTAGTGGACCGTGGAATGAGCAGTTCTTC.

This clonotype was counted at least ten times. The J gene is TRBJ2-5, the V gene TRBV18; 9 positions agree with TRBD1. The germline V gene encodes CDR1 KGHSH and CDR2 LQKENI. The CDR3 is 16 amino acids. Germline trimming cut 1 base from V and 6 bases from J; bases unmatched to any gene: 9. CDR3 protein: CASSPREGQGAKTQYF. CDR3 coding DNA: TGTGCCAGCTCACCACGGGAGGGACAGGGCGCGAAGACCCAGTACTTC.

The chain combines TRBV6-1 with TRBJ2-3, with 8 positions matching TRBD1. CDR1 is MNHNS, CDR2 SASEGT, per germline. CDR3 length equals 14 residues. The trim removed 7 bases at V and 0 bases at J, leaving 3 bases unmatched. In DNA, the CDR3 is TGTGCCAGCATAAGGGACAGGAGCACAGATACGCAGTATTTT. This codes for CASIRDRSTDTQYF.

The table lists this clonotype with a few counts. The V gene is TRBV5-5, the J gene TRBJ2-5; D uncertain. V was clipped by 0 bases and J by 3 bases, with 9 bases between them. CDR3 size: 14 residues. The germline V gene has CDR1 SGHKS and CDR2 YYEKEE (reference sequence). CDR3 region: CASSLGPVKETQYF. For the CDR3, the DNA is TGTGCCAGCAGCTTGGGGCCAGTTAAAGAGACCCAGTACTTC.

This clonotype has a handful of counts. CDR3 loop: CASSLGLGSGELFF. For the CDR3, the DNA is TGTGCCAGCAGCTTGGGGCTGGGTTCCGGGGAGCTGTTTTTT. The J gene is TRBJ2-2, the V gene TRBV5-6; no firm D call. CDR1 and CDR2 (germline): SGHDT, YYEEEE. Trimming removed 0 bases from V and 6 bases from J, with 9 bases in between. The CDR3 spans 14 residues.

This chain uses TRBV7-2 with TRBJ2-7, with D possibly matching TRBD2 (5 bases). V was cut by 2 bases and J by 5 bases, with 13 bases left in between. The germline V gene has CDR1 SGHTA and CDR2 FQGNSA. This CDR3 spans 14 amino acids. CDR3 DNA sequence: TGTGCCAGCAGCTTAATCCTCGGGGTTAACGAGCAGTACTTC. It codes for CASSLILGVNEQYF.

This chain joins TRBV10-3 and TRBJ2-1; 12 nucleotides line up with TRBD2. The CDR3 runs 15 residues. The V gene's germline CDR1 is ENHRY and CDR2 SYGVKD. V lost 10 bases, J lost 9 bases, and 13 bases stayed unmatched. CDR3 nucleotides: TGTGCCACAACTAGCGGGGGGACATCGTTGTTTGAGCAGTTCTTC. This codes for CATTSGGTSLFEQFF.

This clonotype was observed a few times. The chain has TRBV7-9 and TRBJ2-1; D is perhaps TRBD2 (6 bases). Germline CDR1 is SEHNR and CDR2 is FQNEAQ (reference sequence). Trimming removed 5 bases at V and 3 bases at J, with 8 bases between. This CDR3 region has 13 residues. CDR3 amino acids: CASSAGLYNEQFF. The CDR3 nucleotides are TGTGCCAGCAGCGCGGGACTCTACAATGAGCAGTTCTTC.

This chain links TRBV6-5 with TRBJ2-3; D gene uncertain. The CDR3 loop spans 17 amino acids. V lost 5 bases to trimming and J lost 0 bases, with 18 bases between them. Germline lookup yields CDR1 MNHEY and CDR2 SVGAGI. This chain's CDR3 is CASSKQRATLSTDTQYF. In DNA, the CDR3 is TGTGCCAGCAGTAAACAACGAGCGACACTTAGCACAGATACGCAGTATTTT.

This clonotype was counted between two and nine times. This chain joins TRBV6-6 and TRBJ1-5; D remains ambiguous. V lost 6 bases and J 5 bases, leaving 14 bases between the germline ends. The CDR3 runs 14 residues. Germline CDR1 MNHNY, CDR2 SVGAGI (reference sequence). CDR3 residues: CASRTDGDHQPQHF. The CDR3 DNA reads TGTGCCAGCAGGACCGACGGAGACCATCAGCCCCAGCATTTT.